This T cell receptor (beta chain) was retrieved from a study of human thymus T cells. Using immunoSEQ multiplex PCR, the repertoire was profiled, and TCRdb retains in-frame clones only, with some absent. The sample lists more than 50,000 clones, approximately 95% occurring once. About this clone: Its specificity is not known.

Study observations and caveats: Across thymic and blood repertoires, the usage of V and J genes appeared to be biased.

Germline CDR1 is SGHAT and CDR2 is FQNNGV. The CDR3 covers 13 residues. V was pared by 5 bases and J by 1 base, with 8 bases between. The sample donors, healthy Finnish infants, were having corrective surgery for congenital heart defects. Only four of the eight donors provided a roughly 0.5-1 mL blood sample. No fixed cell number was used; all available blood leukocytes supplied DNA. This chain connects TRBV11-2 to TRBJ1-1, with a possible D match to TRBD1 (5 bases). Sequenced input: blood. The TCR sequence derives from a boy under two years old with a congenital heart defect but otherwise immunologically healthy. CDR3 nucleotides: TGTGCCAGCAGCCGAACAGGGAACACTGAAGCTTTCTTT. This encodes CASSRTGNTEAFF.